The next 5 T cell receptor beta chains were all read from a single sample in a study of blood T cell repertoires in COVID-19. Using immunoSEQ multiplex PCR, the repertoire was profiled, and TCRdb retains in-frame clones only, with some absent. The table lists about 220,000 clones, around 81% of them singletons. Sequencing input: peripheral blood. Source of these receptors: a human donor in a cohort sampled during active COVID-19.

The chain joins TRBV9 to TRBJ2-7, with 12 bases identical to TRBD2. V gave up 3 bases and J gave up 5 bases; unmatched junction bases: 12. The CDR3 totals 17 residues. Germline loops: CDR1 SGDLS, CDR2 YYNGEE. CDR3 residues: CASSESPTSGSPHEQYF. The CDR3, as DNA: TGTGCCAGCAGCGAGTCTCCGACTAGCGGGAGTCCACACGAGCAGTACTTC.

This chain uses TRBV2 with TRBJ2-1; 7 bases fit TRBD2. The V gene's germline CDR1 is SNHLY and CDR2 FYNNEI. The length of the CDR3 is 12 residues. V shed 4 bases and J 8 bases; nucleotides not matched to a gene: 2. CDR3 loop: CASSGLADEQFF. CDR3 sequence (DNA): TGTGCCAGCAGTGGACTAGCCGATGAGCAGTTCTTC.

This chain uses TRBV5-6 with TRBJ1-1; 9 bases map to TRBD1. Germline values: CDR1 SGHDT, CDR2 YYEEEE. V lost 4 bases to trimming and J lost 4 bases; unmatched junction nucleotides: 14. The CDR3 has 17 amino acids. The CDR3 coding sequence is TGTGCCAGCAGCCCAATACCTCCGGGACAGGGCGTCACTGAAGCTTTCTTT. Translation: CASSPIPPGQGVTEAFF.

The V call is TRBV27, the J call TRBJ2-2; a weak D match, TRBD2 (5 bases). Germline CDR1 and CDR2: MNHEY and SMNVEV (reference sequence). V was shortened by 7 bases and J by 5 bases, with 17 bases between the two germline ends. The CDR3 sequence is 15 residues long. The CDR3 DNA reads as TGTGCCAGCACTCCCTGGATCGGGGAAACCGGGGAGCTGTTTTTT. The encoded protein is CASTPWIGETGELFF.

This clone was counted a single time. The chain has TRBV5-6 and TRBJ1-1; D remains unclear. V lost 3 bases, J lost 6 bases, and 15 bases lay in between. The CDR3 is 14 amino acids. The germline V gene has CDR1 SGHDT and CDR2 YYEEEE. This CDR3 reads CASSWRQAGAEAFF. The CDR3 DNA reads as TGTGCCAGCAGCTGGCGACAAGCCGGGGCTGAAGCTTTCTTT.